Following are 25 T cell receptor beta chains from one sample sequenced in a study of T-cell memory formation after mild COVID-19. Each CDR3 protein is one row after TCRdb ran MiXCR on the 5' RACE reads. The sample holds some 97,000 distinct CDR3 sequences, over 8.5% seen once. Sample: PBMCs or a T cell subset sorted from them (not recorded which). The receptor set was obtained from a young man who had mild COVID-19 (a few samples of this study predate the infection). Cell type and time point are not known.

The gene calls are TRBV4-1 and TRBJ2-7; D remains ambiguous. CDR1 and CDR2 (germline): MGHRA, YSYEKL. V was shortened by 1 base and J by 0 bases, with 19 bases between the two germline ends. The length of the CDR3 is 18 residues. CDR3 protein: CASSQGVGSLESSYEQYV. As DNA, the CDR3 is TGCGCCAGCAGCCAAGGGGTGGGGTCTCTGGAAAGCTCCTACGAGCAGTACGTC.

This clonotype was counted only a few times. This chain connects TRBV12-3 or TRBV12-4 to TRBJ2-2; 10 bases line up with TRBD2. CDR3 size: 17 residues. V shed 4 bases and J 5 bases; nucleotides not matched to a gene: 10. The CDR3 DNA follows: TGTGCCAGCAGTTCTACCAGCGGGGGGGCTAGGACCGGGGAGCTGTTTTTT. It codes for CASSSTSGGARTGELFF.

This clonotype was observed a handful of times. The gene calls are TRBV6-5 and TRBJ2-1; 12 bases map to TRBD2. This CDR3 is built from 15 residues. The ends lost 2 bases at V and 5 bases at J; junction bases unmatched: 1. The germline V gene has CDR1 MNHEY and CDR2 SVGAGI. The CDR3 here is CASSYRLAGDNEQFF. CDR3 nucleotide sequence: TGTGCCAGCAGTTACAGACTAGCGGGGGACAATGAGCAGTTCTTC.

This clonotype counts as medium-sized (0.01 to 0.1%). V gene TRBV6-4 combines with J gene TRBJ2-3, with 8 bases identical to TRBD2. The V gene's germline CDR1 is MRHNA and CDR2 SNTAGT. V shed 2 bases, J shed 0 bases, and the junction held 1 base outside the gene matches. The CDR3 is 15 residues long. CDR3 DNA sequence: TGTGCCAGCAGTGACGGACTAGCTAGCACAGATACGCAGTATTTT. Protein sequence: CASSDGLASTDTQYF.

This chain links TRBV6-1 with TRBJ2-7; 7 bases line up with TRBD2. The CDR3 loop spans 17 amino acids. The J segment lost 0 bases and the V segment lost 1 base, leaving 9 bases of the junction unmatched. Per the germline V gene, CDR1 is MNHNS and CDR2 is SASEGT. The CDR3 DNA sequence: TGTGCCAGCAGTGAAGTACCTCCCGGGGAGGGCTCCTACGAGCAGTACTTC. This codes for CASSEVPPGEGSYEQYF.

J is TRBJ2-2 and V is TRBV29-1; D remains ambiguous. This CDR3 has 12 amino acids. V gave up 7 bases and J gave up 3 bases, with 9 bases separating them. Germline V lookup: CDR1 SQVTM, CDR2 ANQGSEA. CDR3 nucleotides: TGCAGCGCCCATAGATACACCGGGGAGCTGTTTTTT. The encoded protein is CSAHRYTGELFF.

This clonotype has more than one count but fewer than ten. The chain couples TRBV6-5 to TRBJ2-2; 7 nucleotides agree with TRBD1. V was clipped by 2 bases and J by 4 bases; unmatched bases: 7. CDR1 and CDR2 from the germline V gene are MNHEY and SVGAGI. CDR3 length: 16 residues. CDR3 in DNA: TGTGCCAGCAGTTACGGCATGACAGGGATCACCGGGGAGCTGTTTTTT. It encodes CASSYGMTGITGELFF.

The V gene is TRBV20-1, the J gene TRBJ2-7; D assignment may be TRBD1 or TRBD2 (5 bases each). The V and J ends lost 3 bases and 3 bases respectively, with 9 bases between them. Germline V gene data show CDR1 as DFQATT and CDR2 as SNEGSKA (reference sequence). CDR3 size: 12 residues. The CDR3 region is CSARGPSYEQYF. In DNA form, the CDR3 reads TGCAGTGCTAGGGGACCCAGCTACGAGCAGTACTTC.

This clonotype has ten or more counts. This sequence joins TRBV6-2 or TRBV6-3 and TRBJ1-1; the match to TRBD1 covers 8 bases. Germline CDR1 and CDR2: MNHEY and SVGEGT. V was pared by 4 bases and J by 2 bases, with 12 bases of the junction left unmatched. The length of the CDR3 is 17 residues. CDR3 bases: TGTGCCAGCAGTTTCATCCAGGGGGCCTCCGAAAACACTGAAGCTTTCTTT. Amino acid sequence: CASSFIQGASENTEAFF.

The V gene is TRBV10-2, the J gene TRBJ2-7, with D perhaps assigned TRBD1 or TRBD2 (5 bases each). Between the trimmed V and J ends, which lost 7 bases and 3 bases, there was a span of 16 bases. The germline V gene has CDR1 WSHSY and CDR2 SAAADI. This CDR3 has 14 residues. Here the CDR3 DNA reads TGCGCCAGCATGAATAAGAGGGACGGCTACGAGCAGTACGTC. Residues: CASMNKRDGYEQYV.

The CDR3 protein is CASSPGGAGESEAFF. CDR3 in DNA: TGCGCCAGCAGTCCTGGGGGAGCCGGGGAGAGTGAAGCTTTCTTT. The chain joins TRBV5-1 to TRBJ1-1, with a possible D match to TRBD1 (5 bases). Per germline, CDR1 SGHRS and CDR2 YFSETQ. The CDR3 is 15 amino acids. The V end was cut by 5 bases, the J end by 7 bases, with 21 bases between.

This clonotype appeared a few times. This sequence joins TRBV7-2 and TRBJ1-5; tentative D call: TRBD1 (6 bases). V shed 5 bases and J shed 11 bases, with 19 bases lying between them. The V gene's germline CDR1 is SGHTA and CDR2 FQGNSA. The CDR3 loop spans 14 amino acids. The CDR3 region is CASSLLGGGEAQHF. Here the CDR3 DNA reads TGTGCCAGCAGCCTCCTGGGAGGGGGGGAAGCCCAGCATTTT.

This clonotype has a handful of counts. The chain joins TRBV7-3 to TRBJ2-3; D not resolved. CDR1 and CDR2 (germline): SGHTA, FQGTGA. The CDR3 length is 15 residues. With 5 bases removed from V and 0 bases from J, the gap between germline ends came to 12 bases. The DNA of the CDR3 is TGTGCCAGCAGCGCAAACTGGCATAGCACAGATACGCAGTATTTT. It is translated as CASSANWHSTDTQYF.

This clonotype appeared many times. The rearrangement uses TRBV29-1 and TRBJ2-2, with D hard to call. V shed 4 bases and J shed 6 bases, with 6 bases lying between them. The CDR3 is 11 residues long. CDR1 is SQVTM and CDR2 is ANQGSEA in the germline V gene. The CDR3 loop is CSVARSGELFF. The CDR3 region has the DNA TGCAGCGTTGCGAGGTCCGGGGAGCTGTTTTTT.

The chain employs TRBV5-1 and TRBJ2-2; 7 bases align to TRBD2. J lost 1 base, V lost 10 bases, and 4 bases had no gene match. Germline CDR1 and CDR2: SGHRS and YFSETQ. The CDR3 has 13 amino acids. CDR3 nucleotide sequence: TGCGCCGCGGGGGACGAGAACACCGGGGAGCTGTTTTTT. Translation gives CAAGDENTGELFF.

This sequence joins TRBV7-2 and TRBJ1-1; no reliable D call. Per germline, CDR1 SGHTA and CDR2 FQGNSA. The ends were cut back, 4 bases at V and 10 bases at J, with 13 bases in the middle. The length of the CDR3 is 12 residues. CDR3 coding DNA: TGTGCCAGCAGCTCGCCCGGGTGGGGAGCTTTCTTT. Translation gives CASSSPGWGAFF.

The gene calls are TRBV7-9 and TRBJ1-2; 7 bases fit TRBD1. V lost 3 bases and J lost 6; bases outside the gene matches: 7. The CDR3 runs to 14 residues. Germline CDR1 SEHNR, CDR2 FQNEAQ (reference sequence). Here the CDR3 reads CASSFGGGLHGYTF. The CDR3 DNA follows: TGTGCCAGCAGCTTTGGAGGGGGCCTTCATGGCTACACCTTC.

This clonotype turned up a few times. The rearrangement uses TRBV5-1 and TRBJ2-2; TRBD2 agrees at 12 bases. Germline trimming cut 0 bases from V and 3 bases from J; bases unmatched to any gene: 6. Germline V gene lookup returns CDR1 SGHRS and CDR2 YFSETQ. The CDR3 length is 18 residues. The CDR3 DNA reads TGCGCCAGCAGCTTGGAGCCTAGCGGGGGGGCCCACACCGGGGAGCTGTTTTTT. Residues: CASSLEPSGGAHTGELFF.

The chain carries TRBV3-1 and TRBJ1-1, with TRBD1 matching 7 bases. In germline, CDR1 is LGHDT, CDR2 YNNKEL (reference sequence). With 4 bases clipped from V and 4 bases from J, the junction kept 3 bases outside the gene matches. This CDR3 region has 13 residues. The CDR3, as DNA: TGTGCCAGCAGCCCGCAGGGGGGCACTGAAGCTTTCTTT. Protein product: CASSPQGGTEAFF.

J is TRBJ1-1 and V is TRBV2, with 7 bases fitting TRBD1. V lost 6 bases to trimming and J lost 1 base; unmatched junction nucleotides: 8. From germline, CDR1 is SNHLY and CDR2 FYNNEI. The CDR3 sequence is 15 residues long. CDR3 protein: CASSGVGTENTEAFF. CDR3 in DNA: TGTGCCAGCAGCGGCGTCGGGACAGAGAACACTGAAGCTTTCTTT. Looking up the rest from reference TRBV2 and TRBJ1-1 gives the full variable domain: EPEVTQTPSHQVTQMGQEVILRCVPISNHLYFYWYRQILGQKVEFLVSFYNNEISEKSEIFDDQFSVERPDGSNFTLKIRSTKLEDSAMYFCASSGVGTENTEAFFGQGTRLTVV.

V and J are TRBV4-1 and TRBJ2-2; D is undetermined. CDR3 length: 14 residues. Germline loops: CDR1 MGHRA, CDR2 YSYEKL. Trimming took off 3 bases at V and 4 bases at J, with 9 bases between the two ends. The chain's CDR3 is CASSQETGTGELFF. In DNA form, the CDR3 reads TGCGCCAGCAGCCAGGAAACGGGCACCGGGGAGCTGTTTTTT.

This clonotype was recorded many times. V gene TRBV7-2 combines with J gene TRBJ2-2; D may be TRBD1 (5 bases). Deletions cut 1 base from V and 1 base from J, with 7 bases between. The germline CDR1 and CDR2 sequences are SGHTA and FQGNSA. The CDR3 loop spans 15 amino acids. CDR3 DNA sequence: TGTGCCAGCAGCTTAGGCCAGGGGAACACCGGGGAGCTGTTTTTT. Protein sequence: CASSLGQGNTGELFF. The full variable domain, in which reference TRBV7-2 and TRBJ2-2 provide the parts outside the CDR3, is GAGVSQSPSNKVTEKGKDVELRCDPISGHTALYWYRQSLGQGLEFLIYFQGNSAPDKSGLPSDRFSAERTGGSVSTLTIQRTQQEDSAVYLCASSLGQGNTGELFFGEGSRLTVL.

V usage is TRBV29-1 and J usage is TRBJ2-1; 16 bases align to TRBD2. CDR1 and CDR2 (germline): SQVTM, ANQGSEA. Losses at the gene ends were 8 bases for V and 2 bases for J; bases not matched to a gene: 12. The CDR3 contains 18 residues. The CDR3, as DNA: TGCAGCTACTCACCGGGACTAGCGGGGGGGCCCACCTACAATGAGCAGTTCTTC. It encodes CSYSPGLAGGPTYNEQFF.

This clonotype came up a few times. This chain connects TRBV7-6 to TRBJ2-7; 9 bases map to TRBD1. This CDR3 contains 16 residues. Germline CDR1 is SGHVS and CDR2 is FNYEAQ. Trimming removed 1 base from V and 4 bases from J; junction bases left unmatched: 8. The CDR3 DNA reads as TGTGCCAGCAGCTTAGGTTCGGGACAGGGAGTTTACGAGCAGTACGTC. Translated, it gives CASSLGSGQGVYEQYV.

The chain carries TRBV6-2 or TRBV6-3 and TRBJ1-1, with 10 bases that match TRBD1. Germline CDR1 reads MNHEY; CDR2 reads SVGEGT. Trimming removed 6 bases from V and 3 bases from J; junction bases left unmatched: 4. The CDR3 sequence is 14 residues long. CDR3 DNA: TGTGCCAGCAGAAGGACAGGGGGAGACACTGAAGCTTTCTTT. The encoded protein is CASRRTGGDTEAFF.